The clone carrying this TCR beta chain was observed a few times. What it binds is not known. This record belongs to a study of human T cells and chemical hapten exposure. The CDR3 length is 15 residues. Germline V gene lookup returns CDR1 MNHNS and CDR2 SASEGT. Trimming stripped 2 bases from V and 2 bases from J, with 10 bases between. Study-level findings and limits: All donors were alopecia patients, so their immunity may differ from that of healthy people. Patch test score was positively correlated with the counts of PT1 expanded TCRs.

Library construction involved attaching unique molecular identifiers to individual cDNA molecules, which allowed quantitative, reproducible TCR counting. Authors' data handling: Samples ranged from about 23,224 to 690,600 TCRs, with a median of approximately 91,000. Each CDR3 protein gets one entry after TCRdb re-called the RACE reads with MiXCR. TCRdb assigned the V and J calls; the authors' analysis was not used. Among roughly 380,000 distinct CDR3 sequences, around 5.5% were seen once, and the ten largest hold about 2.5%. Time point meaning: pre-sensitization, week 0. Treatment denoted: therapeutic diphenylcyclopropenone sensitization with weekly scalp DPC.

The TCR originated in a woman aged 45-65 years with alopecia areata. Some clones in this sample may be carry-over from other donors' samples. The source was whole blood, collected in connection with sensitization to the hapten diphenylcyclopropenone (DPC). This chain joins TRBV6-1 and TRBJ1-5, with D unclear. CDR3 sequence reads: CASSESDIRNQPQHF. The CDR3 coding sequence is TGTGCCAGCAGTGAAAGCGACATACGCAATCAGCCCCAGCATTTT.